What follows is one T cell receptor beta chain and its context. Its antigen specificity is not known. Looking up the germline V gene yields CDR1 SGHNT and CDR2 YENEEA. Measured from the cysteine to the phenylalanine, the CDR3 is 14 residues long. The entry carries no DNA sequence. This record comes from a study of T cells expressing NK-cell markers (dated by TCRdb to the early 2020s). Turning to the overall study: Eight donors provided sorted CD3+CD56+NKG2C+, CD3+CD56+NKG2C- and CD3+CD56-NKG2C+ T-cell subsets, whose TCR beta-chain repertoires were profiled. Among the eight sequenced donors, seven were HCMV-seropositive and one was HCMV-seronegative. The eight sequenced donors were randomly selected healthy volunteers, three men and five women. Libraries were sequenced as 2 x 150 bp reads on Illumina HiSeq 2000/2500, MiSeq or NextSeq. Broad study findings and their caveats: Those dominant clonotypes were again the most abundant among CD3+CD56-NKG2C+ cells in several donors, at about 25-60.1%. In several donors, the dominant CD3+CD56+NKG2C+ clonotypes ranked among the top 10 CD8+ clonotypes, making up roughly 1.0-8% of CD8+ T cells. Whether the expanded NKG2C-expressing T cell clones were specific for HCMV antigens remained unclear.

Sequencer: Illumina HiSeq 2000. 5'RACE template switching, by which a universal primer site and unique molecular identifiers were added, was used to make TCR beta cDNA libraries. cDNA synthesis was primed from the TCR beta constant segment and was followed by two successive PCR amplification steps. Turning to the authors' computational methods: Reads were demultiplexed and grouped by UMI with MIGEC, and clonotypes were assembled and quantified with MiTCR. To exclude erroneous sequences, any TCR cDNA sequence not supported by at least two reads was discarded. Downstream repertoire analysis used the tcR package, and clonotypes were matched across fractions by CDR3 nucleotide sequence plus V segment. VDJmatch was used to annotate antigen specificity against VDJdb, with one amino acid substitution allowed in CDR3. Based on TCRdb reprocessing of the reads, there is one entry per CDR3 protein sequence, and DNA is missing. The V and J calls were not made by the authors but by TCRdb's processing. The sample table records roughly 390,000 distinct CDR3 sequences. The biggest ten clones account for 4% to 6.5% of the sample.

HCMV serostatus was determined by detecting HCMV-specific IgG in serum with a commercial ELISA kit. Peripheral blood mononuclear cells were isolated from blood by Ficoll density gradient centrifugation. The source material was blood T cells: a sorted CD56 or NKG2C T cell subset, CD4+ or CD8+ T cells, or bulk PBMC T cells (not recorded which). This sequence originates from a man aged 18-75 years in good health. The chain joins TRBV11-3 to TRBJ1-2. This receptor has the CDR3 CASRDFQGHYGYTF. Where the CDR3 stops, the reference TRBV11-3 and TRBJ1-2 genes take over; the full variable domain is EAGVVQSPRYKIIEKKQPVAFWCNPISGHNTLYWYLQNLGQGPELLIRYENEEAVDDSQLPKDRFSAERLKGVDSTLKIQPAELGDSAVYLCASRDFQGHYGYTFGSGTRLTVV.